This T cell receptor (beta chain) is from a study of blood T cell repertoires in COVID-19. Whole-study context: COVID-19 samples collected from the United States, Italy and Spain covered acute and convalescent phases.

V was clipped by 0 bases and J by 2 bases, with 11 bases between them. This CDR3 spans 15 amino acids. Per germline, CDR1 LGHDT and CDR2 YNNKEL (reference sequence). Measured with immunoSEQ multiplex PCR; TCRdb has only the in-frame clones, and not every one. Among more than 200,000 clones listed, approximately 86% were seen once. The chain joins TRBV3-1 (or the pseudogene TRBV3-2) to TRBJ2-7; D ambiguous. The sample was peripheral blood. The source is a woman aged 55-69 years with COVID-19, enrolled during active disease. The CDR3 sequence is CASSQDRSQTYEQYF. The CDR3 DNA reads TGTGCCAGCAGCCAAGATCGGAGTCAAACCTACGAGCAGTACTTC.